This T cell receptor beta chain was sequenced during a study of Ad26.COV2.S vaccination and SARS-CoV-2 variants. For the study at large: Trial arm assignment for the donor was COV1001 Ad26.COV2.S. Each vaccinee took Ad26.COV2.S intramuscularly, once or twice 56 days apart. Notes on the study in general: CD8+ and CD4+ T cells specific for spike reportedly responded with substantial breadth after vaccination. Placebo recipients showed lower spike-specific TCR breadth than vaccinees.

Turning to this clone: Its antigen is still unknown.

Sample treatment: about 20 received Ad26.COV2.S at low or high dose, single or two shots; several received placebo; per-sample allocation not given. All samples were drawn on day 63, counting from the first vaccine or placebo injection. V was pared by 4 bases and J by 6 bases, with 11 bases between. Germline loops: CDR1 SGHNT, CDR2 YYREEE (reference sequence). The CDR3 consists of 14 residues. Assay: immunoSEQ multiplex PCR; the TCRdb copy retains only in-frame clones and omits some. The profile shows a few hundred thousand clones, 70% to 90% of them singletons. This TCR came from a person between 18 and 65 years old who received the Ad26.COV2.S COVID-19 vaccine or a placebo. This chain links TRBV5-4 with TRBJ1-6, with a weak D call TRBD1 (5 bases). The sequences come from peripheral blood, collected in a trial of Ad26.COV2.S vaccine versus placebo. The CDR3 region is CASSKQGPNSPLHF. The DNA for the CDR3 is TGTGCCAGCAGCAAGCAGGGCCCTAATTCACCCCTCCACTTT.